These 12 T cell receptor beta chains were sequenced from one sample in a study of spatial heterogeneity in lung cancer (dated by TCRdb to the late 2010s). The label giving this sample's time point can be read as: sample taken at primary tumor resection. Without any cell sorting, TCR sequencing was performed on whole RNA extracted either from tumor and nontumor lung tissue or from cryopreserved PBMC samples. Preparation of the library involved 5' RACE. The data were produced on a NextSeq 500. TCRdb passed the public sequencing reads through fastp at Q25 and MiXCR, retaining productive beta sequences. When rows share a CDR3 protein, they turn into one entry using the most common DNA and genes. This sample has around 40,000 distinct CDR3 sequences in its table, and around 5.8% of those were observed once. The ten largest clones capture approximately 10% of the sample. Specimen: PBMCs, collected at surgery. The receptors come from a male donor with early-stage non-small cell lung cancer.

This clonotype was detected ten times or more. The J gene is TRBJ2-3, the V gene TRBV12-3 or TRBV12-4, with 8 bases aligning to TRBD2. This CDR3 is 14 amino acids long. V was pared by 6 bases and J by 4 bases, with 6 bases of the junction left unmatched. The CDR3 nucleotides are TGTGCCAGCAGCCTGTCGCGGGGGGCAGATACGCAGTATTTT. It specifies CASSLSRGADTQYF.

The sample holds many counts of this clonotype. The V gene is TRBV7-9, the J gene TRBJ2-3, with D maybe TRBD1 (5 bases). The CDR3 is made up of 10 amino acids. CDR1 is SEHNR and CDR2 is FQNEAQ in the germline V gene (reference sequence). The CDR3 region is CASKGDTQYF. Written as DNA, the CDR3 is TGTGCTTCCAAGGGGGATACGCAGTATTTT.

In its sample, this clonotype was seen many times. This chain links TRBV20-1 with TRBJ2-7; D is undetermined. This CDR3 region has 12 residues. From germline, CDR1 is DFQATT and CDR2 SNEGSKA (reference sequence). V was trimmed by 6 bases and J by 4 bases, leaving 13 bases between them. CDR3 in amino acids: CSARIRTYEQYF. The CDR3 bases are TGCAGTGCGAGAATAAGAACTTACGAGCAGTACTTC.

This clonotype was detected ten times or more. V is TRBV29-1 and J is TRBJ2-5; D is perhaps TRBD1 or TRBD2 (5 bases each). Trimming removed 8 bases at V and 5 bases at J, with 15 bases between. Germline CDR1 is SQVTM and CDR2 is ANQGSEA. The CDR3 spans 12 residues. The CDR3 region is CSHNGGGETQYF. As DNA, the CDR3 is TGCAGCCACAATGGGGGTGGGGAGACCCAGTACTTC.

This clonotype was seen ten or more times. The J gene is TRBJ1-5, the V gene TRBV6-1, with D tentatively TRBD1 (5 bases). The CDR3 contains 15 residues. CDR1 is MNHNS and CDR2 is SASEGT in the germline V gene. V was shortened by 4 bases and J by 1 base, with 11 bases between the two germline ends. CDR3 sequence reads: CASSGQFKSNQPQHF. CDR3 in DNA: TGTGCCAGCAGTGGACAGTTTAAAAGCAATCAGCCCCAGCATTTT.

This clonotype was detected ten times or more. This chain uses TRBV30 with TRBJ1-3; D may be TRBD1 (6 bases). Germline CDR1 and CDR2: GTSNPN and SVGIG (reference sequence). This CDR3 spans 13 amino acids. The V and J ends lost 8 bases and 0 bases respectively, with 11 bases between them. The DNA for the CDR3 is TGTGCCCTCGACAGGAACTCTGGAAACACCATATATTTT. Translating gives CALDRNSGNTIYF. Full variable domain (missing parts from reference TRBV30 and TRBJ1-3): SQTIHQWPATLVQPVGSPLSLECTVEGTSNPNLYWYRQAAGRGLQLLFYSVGIGQISSEVPQNLSASRPQDRQFILSSKKLLLSDSGFYLCALDRNSGNTIYFGEGSWLTVV.

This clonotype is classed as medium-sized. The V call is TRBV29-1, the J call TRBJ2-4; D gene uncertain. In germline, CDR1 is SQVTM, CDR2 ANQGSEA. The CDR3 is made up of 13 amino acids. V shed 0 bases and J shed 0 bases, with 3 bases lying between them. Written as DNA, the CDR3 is TGCAGCGTTGAAGAACTAGCCAAAAACATTCAGTACTTC. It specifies CSVEELAKNIQYF. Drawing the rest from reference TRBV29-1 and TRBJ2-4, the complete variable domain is SAVISQKPSRDICQRGTSLTIQCQVDSQVTMMFWYRQQPGQSLTLIATANQGSEATYESGFVIDKFPISRPNLTFSTLTVSNMSPEDSSIYLCSVEELAKNIQYFGAGTRLSVL.

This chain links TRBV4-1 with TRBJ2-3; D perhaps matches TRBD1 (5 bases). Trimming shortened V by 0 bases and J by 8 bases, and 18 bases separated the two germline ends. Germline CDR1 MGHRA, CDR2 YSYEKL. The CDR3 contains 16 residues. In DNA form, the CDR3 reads TGCGCCAGCAGCCAAGATACGGCGGCAGGGTCCAGTACGCAGTATTTT. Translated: CASSQDTAAGSSTQYF.

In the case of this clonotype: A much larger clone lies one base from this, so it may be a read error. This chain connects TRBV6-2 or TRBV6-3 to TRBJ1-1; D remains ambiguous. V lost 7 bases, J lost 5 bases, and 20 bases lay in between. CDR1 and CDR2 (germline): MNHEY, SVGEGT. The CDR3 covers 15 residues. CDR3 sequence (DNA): TGTGCCAGCACCGATAGGTTGAGGCGCAGGACTGAAGCTTTCTTT. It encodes CASTDRLRRRTEAFF.

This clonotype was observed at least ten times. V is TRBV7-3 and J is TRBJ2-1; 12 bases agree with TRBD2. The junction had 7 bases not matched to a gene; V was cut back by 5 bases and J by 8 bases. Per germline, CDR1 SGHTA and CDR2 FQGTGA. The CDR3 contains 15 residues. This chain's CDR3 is CASSPSGGARDEQFF. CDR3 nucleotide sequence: TGTGCCAGCAGCCCTAGCGGGGGGGCGCGGGATGAGCAGTTCTTC.

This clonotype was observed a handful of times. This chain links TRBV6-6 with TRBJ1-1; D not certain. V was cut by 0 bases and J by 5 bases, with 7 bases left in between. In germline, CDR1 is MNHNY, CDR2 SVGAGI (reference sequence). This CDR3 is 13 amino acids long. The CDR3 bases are TGTGCCAGCAGTTACTCACAAAGAACTGAAGCTTTCTTT. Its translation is CASSYSQRTEAFF.

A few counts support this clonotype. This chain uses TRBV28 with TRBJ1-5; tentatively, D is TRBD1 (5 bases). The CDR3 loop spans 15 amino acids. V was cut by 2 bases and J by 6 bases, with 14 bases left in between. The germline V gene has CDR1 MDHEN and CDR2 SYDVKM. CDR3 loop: CASSLIRQGGQPQHF. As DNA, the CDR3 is TGTGCCAGCAGTTTAATTCGCCAGGGTGGTCAGCCCCAGCATTTT.